The clone carrying this T cell receptor (beta chain) was counted at least ten times. What it recognizes is unknown. This record comes from a study of CD8+CD57+ T cells in acquired aplastic anemia. Study-level points and caveats: Patients and controls had in common fewer than 30 CD8+ CDR3 sequences.

The CDR3 has 13 amino acids. V lost 5 bases and J lost 7, with 15 bases in between. CDR1 and CDR2 from the germline V gene are SGHTA and FQGTGA. It was genomic DNA that served as the template for profiling TCR beta VDJ and CDR3. TCRdb analysed the reads with MiXCR anew, one entry per CDR3 protein. The repertoire holds roughly 160,000 distinct CDR3 sequences, around half seen once, with about 3% in the top ten. In patients chosen for sequencing, flow cytometry had shown CD8+CD57+ cell expansion. The J gene is TRBJ2-7, the V gene TRBV7-3; D not certain. The specimen sequenced was sorted CD4+, CD8+, or CD8+CD57+ T cells (not recorded which) from PBMCs. The clonotype comes from a human donor with aplastic anemia. CDR3 in amino acids: CASSDLGKGEQYF. The CDR3 DNA is TGTGCCAGCAGCGACCTAGGAAAAGGGGAGCAGTACTTC.